A selection of T cell receptor beta chains follows, all from one sample in a study of T-cell memory formation after mild COVID-19. Each CDR3 protein gets one entry after TCRdb re-called the 5' RACE reads with MiXCR. In the table there are 530,000 or so distinct CDR3 sequences, 17% of which are singletons. The sample taken for sequencing was PBMCs or a T cell subset sorted from them (not recorded which). These receptors originate from an adult woman who had mild COVID-19 (a few samples of this study predate the infection). Cell type and time point are not known. CDR3s include the opening cysteine and the closing phenylalanine or tryptophan. Each record gives: V gene, CDR3 length, D gene, clone size, J gene, CDR3 protein, CDR3 DNA. D genes are given only for firm matches. Expanded clones get a size class; other rows say once, few or many, or leave the size out.

TRBV5-1	15	TRBD1	NA	TRBJ1-2	CASSLGDLRGYGYTF	TGCGCCAGCAGCTTGGGGGACCTCAGGGGGTATGGCTACACCTTC
TRBV11-2	13	NA	NA	TRBJ1-4	CASSSRTNEKLFF	TGTGCCAGCAGCTCAAGGACTAATGAAAAACTGTTTTTT
TRBV4-1	16	NA	NA	TRBJ1-5	CANCDAPWGVNQPQHF	TGCGCCAACTGTGACGCCCCTTGGGGGGTGAATCAGCCCCAGCATTTT
TRBV7-9	16	NA	many	TRBJ2-1	CASSSRDPHSYNEQFF	TGTGCCAGCAGCTCCCGGGACCCCCACTCCTACAATGAGCAGTTCTTC
TRBV7-8	14	NA	NA	TRBJ2-7	CASRPLRDSYEQYF	TGTGCCAGCCGACCCTTGCGGGACTCCTACGAGCAGTACTTC
TRBV27	16	NA	NA	TRBJ2-1	CASRTAGASSYNEQFF	TGTGCCAGCAGAACCGCAGGGGCGAGCTCCTACAATGAGCAGTTCTTC
TRBV5-5	12	NA	NA	TRBJ1-2	CASSAGMSGYTF	TGTGCCAGCAGCGCGGGGATGAGTGGCTACACCTTC
TRBV5-1	16	TRBD2	few	TRBJ2-2	CASSFVAGANTGELFF	TGCGCCAGCAGCTTCGTAGCGGGGGCCAACACCGGGGAGCTGTTTTTT
TRBV9	15	NA	NA	TRBJ1-6	CASGTGTSYNSPLHF	TGTGCCAGCGGCACAGGGACCTCCTATAATTCACCCCTCCACTTT
TRBV9	16	NA	NA	TRBJ2-5	CASSGGLSRHQETQYF	TGTGCCAGCAGCGGAGGGCTGAGTCGGCACCAAGAGACCCAGTACTTC
TRBV20-1	15	TRBD1	NA	TRBJ2-3	CSARTGGHSTDTQYF	TGCAGTGCTAGGACAGGGGGACACTCTACAGATACGCAGTATTTT
TRBV10-3	14	NA	NA	TRBJ1-1	CAISRDLRHTEAFF	TGTGCCATCTCCCGGGACCTGAGGCACACTGAAGCTTTCTTT
TRBV28	14	NA	NA	TRBJ2-3	CASSLSQPPLAEYF	TGTGCCAGCAGTTTATCGCAGCCCCCCCTTGCAGAGTATTTT
TRBV29-1	14	NA	NA	TRBJ2-2	CSVGGTVTTGELFF	TGCAGCGTTGGCGGGACAGTAACCACCGGGGAGCTGTTTTTT
TRBV30	12	NA	few	TRBJ1-6	CACSRDNSPLHF	TGTGCCTGCAGCCGGGATAATTCACCCCTCCACTTT
TRBV30	15	NA	NA	TRBJ1-2	CAWRTPGTNNYGYTF	TGTGCCTGGAGAACCCCCGGGACAAATAACTATGGCTACACCTTC
TRBV7-9	18	TRBD1	few	TRBJ2-5	CASSLGTGVLRYQETQYF	TGTGCCAGCAGCTTAGGGACAGGCGTACTTAGGTACCAAGAGACCCAGTACTTC
TRBV24-1	15	NA	NA	TRBJ2-5	CATSDLLDSQETQYF	TGTGCCACCAGTGATTTGCTCGACTCCCAAGAGACCCAGTACTTC
TRBV6-2/TRBV6-3	15	NA	NA	TRBJ1-2	CASSYAGQKGWGYTF	TGTGCCAGCAGTTACGCCGGACAGAAAGGATGGGGCTACACCTTC
TRBV10-3	13	TRBD1	few	TRBJ1-1	CAIRGTANTEAFF	TGTGCCATCAGAGGGACAGCCAACACTGAAGCTTTCTTT
TRBV27	12	TRBD1	NA	TRBJ2-3	CASRGQGDTQYF	TGTGCCAGCAGGGGACAGGGGGATACGCAGTATTTT
TRBV3-1	11	NA	few	TRBJ2-3	CASSQGLTQYF	TGTGCCAGCAGCCAAGGACTGACGCAGTATTTT
TRBV13	16	TRBD2	NA	TRBJ2-1	CASSLGGSGSADEQFF	TGTGCCAGCAGCTTAGGCGGTAGCGGGAGCGCTGATGAGCAGTTCTTC
TRBV20-1	16	TRBD1	many	TRBJ2-2	CSARDQAGGDIGELFF	TGCAGTGCTAGAGATCAAGCAGGGGGCGACATCGGGGAGCTGTTTTTT
TRBV28	17	NA	NA	TRBJ2-1	CASSFVLDGSSYNEQFF	TGTGCCAGCAGTTTCGTCCTGGACGGGAGCTCCTACAATGAGCAGTTCTTC
TRBV29-1	11	NA	few	TRBJ1-2	CSVSSDRGYTF	TGCAGCGTTTCTTCCGACCGTGGCTACACCTTC
TRBV9	16	NA	NA	TRBJ2-2	CASRSILKGAPGELFF	TGTGCCAGCAGATCCATCCTAAAAGGGGCGCCCGGGGAGCTGTTTTTT
TRBV7-9	16	TRBD1	few	TRBJ2-4	CASSPTPGTAERVEYF	TGTGCCAGCAGCCCAACCCCCGGGACAGCCGAAAGGGTAGAGTACTTC
TRBV9	15	NA	NA	TRBJ2-7	CASSVVEGASYEQYF	TGTGCCAGCAGCGTAGTTGAGGGAGCCTCCTACGAGCAGTACTTC
TRBV6-2/TRBV6-3	15	TRBD2	NA	TRBJ2-5	CASSRTSGLGETQYF	TGTGCCAGCAGCCGGACTAGCGGGTTAGGGGAGACCCAGTACTTC
TRBV28	12	NA	few	TRBJ1-1	CASSLKGREAFF	TGTGCCAGCAGTTTGAAAGGGAGAGAAGCTTTCTTT
TRBV5-1	16	TRBD2	NA	TRBJ2-3	CASSLGGALDTDTQYF	TGCGCCAGCAGTCTCGGGGGGGCCTTGGACACAGATACGCAGTATTTT
TRBV4-1	15	NA	NA	TRBJ1-1	CASSRGGVGNTEAFF	TGCGCCAGCAGCCGGGGGGGAGTGGGTAACACTGAAGCTTTCTTT
TRBV12-3/TRBV12-4	14	NA	NA	TRBJ1-1	CASHGRIMNTEAFF	TGTGCCAGCCATGGCCGTATTATGAACACTGAAGCTTTCTTT
TRBV6-6	16	TRBD2	few	TRBJ2-2	CASTISGGAATGELFF	TGTGCCAGCACCATTAGCGGGGGGGCCGCCACCGGGGAGCTGTTTTTT
TRBV7-9	18	TRBD2	few	TRBJ2-2	CASSPYPGTSGNTGELFF	TGTGCCAGCAGCCCCTACCCAGGGACTAGCGGAAACACCGGGGAGCTGTTTTTT
TRBV5-1	12	NA	few	TRBJ2-5	CASHQAQETQYF	TGCGCCAGCCACCAAGCTCAAGAGACCCAGTACTTC
TRBV12-3/TRBV12-4	11	NA	NA	TRBJ2-7	CASSLSTEQYF	TGTGCCAGCAGTTTGTCCACCGAGCAGTACTTC
TRBV24-1	13	NA	few	TRBJ2-7	CATSDTGIYEQYF	TGTGCCACCAGTGATACAGGGATCTACGAGCAGTACTTC
TRBV12-3/TRBV12-4	15	NA	few	TRBJ2-1	CASSLEGHIWKGQFF	TGTGCCAGCAGTTTAGAAGGACACATATGGAAGGGGCAGTTCTTC
TRBV7-8	16	NA	NA	TRBJ2-5	CASSLGPGGLQETQYF	TGTGCCAGCAGCTTAGGCCCGGGCGGCCTACAAGAGACCCAGTACTTC
TRBV6-2/TRBV6-3	16	TRBD1	few	TRBJ1-1	CASISPRTGFFTEAFF	TGTGCCAGCATTTCGCCACGGACAGGCTTTTTCACTGAAGCTTTCTTT
TRBV15	16	NA	few	TRBJ2-7	CATSRDLSGAKYEQYF	TGTGCCACCAGCAGAGATCTTTCAGGGGCAAAATACGAGCAGTACTTC
TRBV2	14	TRBD1	NA	TRBJ2-7	CASSRTGGFYEQYF	TGTGCCAGCAGCAGGACAGGGGGTTTCTACGAGCAGTACTTC
TRBV7-9	14	TRBD1	few	TRBJ2-7	CASSRRDSSYEQYF	TGTGCCAGCAGCCGAAGGGACAGCTCCTACGAGCAGTACTTC
TRBV29-1	14	TRBD2	few	TRBJ2-1	CSLEGGKQYNEQFF	TGCAGCCTCGAGGGAGGGAAACAGTACAATGAGCAGTTCTTC
TRBV10-3	14	NA	NA	TRBJ1-6	CAIARDGDNSPLHF	TGTGCCATCGCCCGGGACGGTGATAATTCACCCCTCCACTTT
TRBV5-1	15	NA	NA	TRBJ2-7	CASSSAEGIGYEQYF	TGCGCCAGCAGCTCGGCGGAGGGAATCGGCTACGAGCAGTACTTC
TRBV6-1	13	TRBD1	NA	TRBJ1-1	CASARDRGSEAFF	TGTGCCAGCGCGAGGGACAGGGGGTCTGAAGCTTTCTTT
TRBV30	13	NA	few	TRBJ1-1	CAWGLELGGEAFF	TGTGCCTGGGGTTTGGAGCTTGGAGGTGAAGCTTTCTTT
TRBV7-9	14	NA	NA	TRBJ2-7	CASSLVPRGYEQYF	TGTGCCAGCAGCTTAGTGCCTCGGGGGTACGAGCAGTACTTC
TRBV14	21	NA	NA	TRBJ1-5	CASSERRSPGHREYSNQPQHF	TGTGCCAGCAGCGAACGAAGAAGCCCGGGACACCGGGAGTATAGCAATCAGCCCCAGCATTTT